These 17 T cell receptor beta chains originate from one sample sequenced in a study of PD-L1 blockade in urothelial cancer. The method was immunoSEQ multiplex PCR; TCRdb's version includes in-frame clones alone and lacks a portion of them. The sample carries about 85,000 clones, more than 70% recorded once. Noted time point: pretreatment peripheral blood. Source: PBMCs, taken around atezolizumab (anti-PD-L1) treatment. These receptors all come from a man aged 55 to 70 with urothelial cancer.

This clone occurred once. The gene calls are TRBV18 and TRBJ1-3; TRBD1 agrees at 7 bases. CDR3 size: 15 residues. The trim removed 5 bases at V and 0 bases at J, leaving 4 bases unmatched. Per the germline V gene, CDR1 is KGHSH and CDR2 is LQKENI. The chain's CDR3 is CASSTGQRSGNTIYF. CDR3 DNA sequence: TGTGCCAGCTCAACGGGACAGCGCTCTGGAAACACCATATATTTT. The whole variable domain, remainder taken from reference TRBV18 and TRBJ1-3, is NAGVMQNPRHLVRRRGQEARLRCSPMKGHSHVYWYRQLPEEGLKFMVYLQKENIIDESGMPKERFSAEFPKEGPSILRIQQVVRGDSAAYFCASSTGQRSGNTIYFGEGSWLTVV.

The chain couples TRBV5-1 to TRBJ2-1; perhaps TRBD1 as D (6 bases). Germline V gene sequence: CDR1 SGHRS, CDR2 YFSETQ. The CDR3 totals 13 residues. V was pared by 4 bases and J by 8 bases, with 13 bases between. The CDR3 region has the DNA TGCGCCAGCAGCCCAATGACAGGCGATGAGCAGTTCTTC. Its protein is CASSPMTGDEQFF.

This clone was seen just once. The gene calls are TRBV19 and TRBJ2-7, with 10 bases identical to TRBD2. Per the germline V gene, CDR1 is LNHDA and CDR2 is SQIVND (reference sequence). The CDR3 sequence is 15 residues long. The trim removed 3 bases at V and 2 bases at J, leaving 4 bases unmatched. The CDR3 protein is CASSISSGRAYEQYF. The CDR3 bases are TGTGCCAGTAGTATTTCCAGCGGGAGGGCCTACGAGCAGTACTTC.

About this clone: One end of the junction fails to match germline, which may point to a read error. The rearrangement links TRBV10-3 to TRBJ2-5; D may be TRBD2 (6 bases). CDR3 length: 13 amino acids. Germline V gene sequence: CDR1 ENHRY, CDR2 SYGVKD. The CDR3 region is CAISWGLQESQYF. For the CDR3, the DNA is TGTGCCATCAGTTGGGGACTCCAAGAGAGCCAGTACTTC.

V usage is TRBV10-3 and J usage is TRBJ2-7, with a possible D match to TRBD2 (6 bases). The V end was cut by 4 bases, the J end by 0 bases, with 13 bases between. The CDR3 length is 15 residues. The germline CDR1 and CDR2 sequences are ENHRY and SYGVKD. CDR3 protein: CAISASKDYSYEQYF. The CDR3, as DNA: TGTGCCATCAGTGCGTCTAAGGACTACTCCTACGAGCAGTACTTC.

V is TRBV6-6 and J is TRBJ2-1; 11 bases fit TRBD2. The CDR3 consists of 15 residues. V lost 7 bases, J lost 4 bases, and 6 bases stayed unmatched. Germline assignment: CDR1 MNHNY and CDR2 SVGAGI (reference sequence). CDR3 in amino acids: CASTIAGGGYNEQFF. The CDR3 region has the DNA TGTGCCAGCACAATAGCGGGAGGGGGTTACAATGAGCAGTTCTTC.

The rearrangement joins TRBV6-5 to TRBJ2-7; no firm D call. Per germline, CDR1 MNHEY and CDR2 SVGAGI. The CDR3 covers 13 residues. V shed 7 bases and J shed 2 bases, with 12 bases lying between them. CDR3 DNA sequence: TGTGCCAGCAACCGCGGATCGACCTACGAGCAGTACTTC. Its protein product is CASNRGSTYEQYF.

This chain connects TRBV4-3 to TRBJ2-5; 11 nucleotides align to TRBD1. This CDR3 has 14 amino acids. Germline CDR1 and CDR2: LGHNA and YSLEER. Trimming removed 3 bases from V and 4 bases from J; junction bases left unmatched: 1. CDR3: CASSQDRGRETQYF. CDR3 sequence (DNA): TGCGCCAGCAGCCAGGACAGGGGGCGAGAGACCCAGTACTTC.

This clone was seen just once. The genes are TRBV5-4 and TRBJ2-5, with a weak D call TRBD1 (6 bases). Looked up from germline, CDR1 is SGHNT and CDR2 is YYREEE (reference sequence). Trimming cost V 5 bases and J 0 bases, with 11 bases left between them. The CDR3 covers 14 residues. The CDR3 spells CASRLGTNQETQYF. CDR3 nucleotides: TGTGCCAGCAGGCTCGGGACAAACCAAGAGACCCAGTACTTC.

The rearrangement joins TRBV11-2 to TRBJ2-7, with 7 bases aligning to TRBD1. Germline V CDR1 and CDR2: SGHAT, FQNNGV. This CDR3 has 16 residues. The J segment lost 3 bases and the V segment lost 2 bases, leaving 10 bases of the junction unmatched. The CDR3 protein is CASSLSPRGTIYEQYF. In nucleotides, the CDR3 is TGTGCCAGCAGCTTATCGCCCAGGGGGACGATCTACGAGCAGTACTTC.

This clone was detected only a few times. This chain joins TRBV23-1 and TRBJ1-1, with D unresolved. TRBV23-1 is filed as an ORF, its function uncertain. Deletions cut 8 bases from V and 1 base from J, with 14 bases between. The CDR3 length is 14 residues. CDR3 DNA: TGCGCCAGCGCCTACGGCCAGGCGAACACTGAAGCTTTCTTT. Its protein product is CASAYGQANTEAFF.

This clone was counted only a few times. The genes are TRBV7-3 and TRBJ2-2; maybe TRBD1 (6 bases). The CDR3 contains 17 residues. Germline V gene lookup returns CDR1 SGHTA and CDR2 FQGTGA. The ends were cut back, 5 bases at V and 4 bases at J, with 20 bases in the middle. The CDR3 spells CASSLQSGAFSTGELFF. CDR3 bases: TGTGCCAGCAGCCTTCAGTCAGGGGCCTTTTCCACCGGGGAGCTGTTTTTT.

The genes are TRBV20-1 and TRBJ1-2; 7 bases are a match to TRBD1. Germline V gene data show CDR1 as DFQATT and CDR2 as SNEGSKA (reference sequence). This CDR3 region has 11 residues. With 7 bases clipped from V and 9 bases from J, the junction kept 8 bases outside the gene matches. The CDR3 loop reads CSGRQGVSYTF. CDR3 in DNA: TGCAGTGGAAGACAGGGAGTAAGCTACACCTTC.

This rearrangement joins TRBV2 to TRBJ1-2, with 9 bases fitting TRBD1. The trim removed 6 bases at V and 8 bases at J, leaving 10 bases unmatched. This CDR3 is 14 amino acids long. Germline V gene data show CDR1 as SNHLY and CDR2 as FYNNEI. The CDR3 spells CASSWDRELGGYTF. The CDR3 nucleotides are TGTGCCAGCAGCTGGGACAGGGAATTGGGGGGCTACACCTTC.

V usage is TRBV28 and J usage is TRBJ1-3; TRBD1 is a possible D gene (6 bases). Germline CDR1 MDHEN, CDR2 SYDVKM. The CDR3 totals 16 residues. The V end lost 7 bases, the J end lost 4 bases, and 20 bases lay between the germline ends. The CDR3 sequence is CASNIRGEDSGNTIYF. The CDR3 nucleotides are TGTGCCAGCAACATCAGGGGTGAAGATTCCGGAAACACCATATATTTT.

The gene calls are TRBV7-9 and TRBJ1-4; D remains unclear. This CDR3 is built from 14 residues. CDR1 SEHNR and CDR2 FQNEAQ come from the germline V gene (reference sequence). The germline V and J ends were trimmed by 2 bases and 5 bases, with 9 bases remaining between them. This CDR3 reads CASSLHSLNEKLFF. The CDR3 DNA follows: TGTGCCAGCAGCTTACACAGTCTGAATGAAAAACTGTTTTTT.

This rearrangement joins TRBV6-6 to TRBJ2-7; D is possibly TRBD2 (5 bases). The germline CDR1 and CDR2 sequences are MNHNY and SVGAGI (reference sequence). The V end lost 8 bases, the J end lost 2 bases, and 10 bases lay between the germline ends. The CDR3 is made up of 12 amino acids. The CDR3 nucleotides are TGTGCCAGCTCCGGGGAAGCCTACGAGCAGTACTTC. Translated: CASSGEAYEQYF.